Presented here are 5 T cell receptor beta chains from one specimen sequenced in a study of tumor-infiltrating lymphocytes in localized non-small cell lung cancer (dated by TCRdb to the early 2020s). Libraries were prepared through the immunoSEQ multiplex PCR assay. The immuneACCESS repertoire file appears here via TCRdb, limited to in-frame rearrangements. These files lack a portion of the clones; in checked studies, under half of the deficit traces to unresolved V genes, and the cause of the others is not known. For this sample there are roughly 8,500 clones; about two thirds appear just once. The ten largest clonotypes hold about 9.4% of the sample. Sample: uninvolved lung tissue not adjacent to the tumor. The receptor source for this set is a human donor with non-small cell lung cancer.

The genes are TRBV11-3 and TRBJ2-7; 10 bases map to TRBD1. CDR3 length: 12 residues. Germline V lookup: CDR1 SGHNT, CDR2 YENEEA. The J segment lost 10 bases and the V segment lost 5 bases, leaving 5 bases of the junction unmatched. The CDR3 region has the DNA TGTGCCAGCAGCCTCGACAGGGGGCGCCAGTACTTC. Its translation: CASSLDRGRQYF.

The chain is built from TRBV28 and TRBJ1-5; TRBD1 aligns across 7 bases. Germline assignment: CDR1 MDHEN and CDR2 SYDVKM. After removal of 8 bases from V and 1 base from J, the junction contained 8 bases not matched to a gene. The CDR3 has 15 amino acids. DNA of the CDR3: TGTGCCAGCCCTTTCCGGGACAGCAGCAATCAGCCCCAGCATTTT. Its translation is CASPFRDSSNQPQHF.

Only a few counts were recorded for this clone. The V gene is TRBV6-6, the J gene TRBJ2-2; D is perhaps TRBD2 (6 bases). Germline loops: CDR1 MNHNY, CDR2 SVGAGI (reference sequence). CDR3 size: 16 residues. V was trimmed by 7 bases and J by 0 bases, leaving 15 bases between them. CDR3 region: CASTLTGTSNTGELFF. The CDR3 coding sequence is TGTGCCAGCACATTAACCGGGACTTCGAACACCGGGGAGCTGTTTTTT.

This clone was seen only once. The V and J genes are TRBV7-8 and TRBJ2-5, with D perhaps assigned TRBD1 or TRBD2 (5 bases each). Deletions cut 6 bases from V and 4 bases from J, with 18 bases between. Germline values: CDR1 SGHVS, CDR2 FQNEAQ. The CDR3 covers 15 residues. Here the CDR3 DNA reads TGTGCCAGCAGAGCGGCCACGGGGCAGTCAGAGACCCAGTACTTC. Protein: CASRAATGQSETQYF. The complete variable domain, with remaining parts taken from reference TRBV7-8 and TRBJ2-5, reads GAGVSQSPRYKVAKRGQDVALRCDPISGHVSLFWYQQALGQGPEFLTYFQNEAQLDKSGLPSDRFFAERPEGSVSTLKIQRTQQEDSAVYLCASRAATGQSETQYFGPGTRLLVL.

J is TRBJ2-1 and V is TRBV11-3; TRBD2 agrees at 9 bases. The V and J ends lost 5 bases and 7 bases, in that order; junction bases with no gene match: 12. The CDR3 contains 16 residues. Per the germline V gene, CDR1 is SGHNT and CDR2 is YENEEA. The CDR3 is CASSPSPGGRVNEQFF. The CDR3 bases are TGTGCCAGCAGCCCCTCCCCGGGCGGGAGGGTGAATGAGCAGTTCTTC.